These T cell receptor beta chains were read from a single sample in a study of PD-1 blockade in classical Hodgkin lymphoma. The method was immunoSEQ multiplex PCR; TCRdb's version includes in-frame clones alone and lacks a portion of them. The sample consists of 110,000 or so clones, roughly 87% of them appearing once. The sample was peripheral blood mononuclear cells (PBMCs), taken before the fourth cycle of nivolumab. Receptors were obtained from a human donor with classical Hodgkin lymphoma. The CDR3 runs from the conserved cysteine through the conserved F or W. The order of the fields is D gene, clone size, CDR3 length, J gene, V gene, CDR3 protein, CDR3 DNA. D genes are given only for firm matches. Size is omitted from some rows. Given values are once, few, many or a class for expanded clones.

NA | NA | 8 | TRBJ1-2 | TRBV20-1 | CSAGGYTF | TGCAGTGCGGGAGGCTACACCTTC
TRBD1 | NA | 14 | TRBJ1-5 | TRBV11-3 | CASSLGQVNQPQHF | TGTGCCAGCAGCCTTGGACAGGTAAATCAGCCCCAGCATTTT
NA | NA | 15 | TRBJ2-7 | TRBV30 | CAWSVIRRDSYEQYF | TGTGCCTGGAGTGTAATACGCAGGGACTCGTACGAGCAGTACTTC
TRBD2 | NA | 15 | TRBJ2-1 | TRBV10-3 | CAISDSSGSSNEQFF | TGTGCCATCAGTGATTCTAGCGGGAGTAGCAATGAGCAGTTCTTC
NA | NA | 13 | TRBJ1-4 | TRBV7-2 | CASSPPGGGKLFF | TGTGCCAGCAGCCCCCCTGGGGGGGGAAAACTGTTTTTT
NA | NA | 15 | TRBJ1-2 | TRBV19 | CASSYRDTSNYGYTF | TGTGCCAGTAGTTACCGGGACACTAGTAACTATGGCTACACCTTC
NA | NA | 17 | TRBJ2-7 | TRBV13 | CASSLGGGRSSSYEQYF | TGTGCCAGCAGCTTAGGTGGGGGCCGCTCCAGCTCCTACGAGCAGTACTTC
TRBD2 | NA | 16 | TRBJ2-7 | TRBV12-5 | CASGTYGAGNQHEQYF | TGTGCTAGTGGGACCTACGGAGCGGGAAACCAACACGAGCAGTACTTC
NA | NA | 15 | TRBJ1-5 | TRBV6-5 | CASRAVGGGHQPQHF | TGTGCCAGCAGGGCCGTTGGGGGAGGGCATCAGCCCCAGCATTTT
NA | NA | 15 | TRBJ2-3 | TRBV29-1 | CSVGGPEGSPDTQYF | TGCAGCGTTGGGGGTCCAGAAGGGAGCCCAGATACGCAGTATTTT
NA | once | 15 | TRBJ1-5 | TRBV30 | CAWSDSVGGGQPQHF | TGTGCCTGGAGCGATAGCGTCGGGGGCGGTCAGCCCCAGCATTTT
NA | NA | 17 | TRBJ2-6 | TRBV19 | CASSMRDFNSGANVLTF | TGTGCCAGTAGTATGAGGGACTTTAACTCTGGGGCCAACGTCCTGACTTTC
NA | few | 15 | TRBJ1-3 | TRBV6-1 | CASSRTLASGNTIYF | TGTGCCAGCAGTCGGACACTCGCCTCTGGAAACACCATATATTTT
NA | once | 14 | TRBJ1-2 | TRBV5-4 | CASSSQDVSYGYTF | TGTGCCAGCAGCTCACAGGACGTTAGCTATGGCTACACCTTC
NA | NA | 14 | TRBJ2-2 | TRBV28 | CASSPTYVRGELFF | TGTGCCAGCAGTCCCACTTATGTTCGCGGGGAGCTGTTTTTT
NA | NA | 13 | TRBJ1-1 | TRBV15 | CATSVAGQVEAFF | TGTGCCACCAGCGTCGCGGGGCAGGTTGAAGCTTTCTTT
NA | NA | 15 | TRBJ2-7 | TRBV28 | CASSTDGPGPYEQYF | TGTGCCAGCAGTACGGACGGACCCGGACCCTACGAGCAGTACTTC
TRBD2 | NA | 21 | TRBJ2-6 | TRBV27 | CASSPGLLAGADKGGANVLTF | TGTGCCAGCAGTCCAGGCCTACTAGCGGGAGCAGATAAGGGTGGGGCCAACGTCCTGACTTTC
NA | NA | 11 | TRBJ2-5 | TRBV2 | CASRVEETQYF | TGTGCCAGCAGAGTTGAAGAGACCCAGTACTTC
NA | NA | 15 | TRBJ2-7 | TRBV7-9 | CASSSVRGSSYEQYF | TGTGCCAGCAGCTCCGTCAGGGGCAGCTCCTACGAGCAGTACTTC
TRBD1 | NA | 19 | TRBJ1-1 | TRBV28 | CASSSRGFYHRGMNTEAFF | TGTGCCAGCAGTTCCAGGGGATTTTATCACAGGGGGATGAACACTGAAGCTTTCTTT
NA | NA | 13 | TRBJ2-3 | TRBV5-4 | CASSPPGTDTQYF | TGTGCCAGCAGCCCTCCCGGCACAGATACGCAGTATTTT
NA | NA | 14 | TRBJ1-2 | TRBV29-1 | CSAAPKGHNYGYTF | TGCAGCGCCGCCCCAAAAGGACATAACTATGGCTACACCTTC
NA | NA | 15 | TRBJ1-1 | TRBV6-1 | CASSERRGLGTEAFF | TGTGCCAGCAGTGAACGGCGGGGGCTGGGGACTGAAGCTTTCTTT
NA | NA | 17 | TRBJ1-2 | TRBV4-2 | CASSQEELRGFNYGYTF | TGTGCCAGCAGCCAAGAGGAGTTAAGGGGATTCAACTATGGCTACACCTTC
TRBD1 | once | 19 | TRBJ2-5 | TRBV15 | CATSSRGQGLFVRQETQYF | TGTGCCACCTCCTCTCGCGGACAGGGTTTGTTCGTACGCCAAGAGACCCAGTACTTC
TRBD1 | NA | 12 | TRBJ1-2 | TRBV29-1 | CSVNDRGYGYTF | TGCAGCGTAAATGACAGGGGGTATGGCTACACCTTC
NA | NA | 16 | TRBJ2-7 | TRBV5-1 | CASSLDGGVYLYEQYF | TGCGCCAGCAGCTTGGATGGCGGCGTCTATCTCTACGAGCAGTACTTC
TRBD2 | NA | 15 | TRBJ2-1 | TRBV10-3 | CAISGFLTSGNEQFF | TGTGCCATCAGTGGTTTTCTTACTAGCGGTAATGAGCAGTTCTTC
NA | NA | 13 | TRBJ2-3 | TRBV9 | CASSVEAETDKEF | TGTGCCAGCAGCGTAGAGGCGGAGACTGACAAGGAATTT